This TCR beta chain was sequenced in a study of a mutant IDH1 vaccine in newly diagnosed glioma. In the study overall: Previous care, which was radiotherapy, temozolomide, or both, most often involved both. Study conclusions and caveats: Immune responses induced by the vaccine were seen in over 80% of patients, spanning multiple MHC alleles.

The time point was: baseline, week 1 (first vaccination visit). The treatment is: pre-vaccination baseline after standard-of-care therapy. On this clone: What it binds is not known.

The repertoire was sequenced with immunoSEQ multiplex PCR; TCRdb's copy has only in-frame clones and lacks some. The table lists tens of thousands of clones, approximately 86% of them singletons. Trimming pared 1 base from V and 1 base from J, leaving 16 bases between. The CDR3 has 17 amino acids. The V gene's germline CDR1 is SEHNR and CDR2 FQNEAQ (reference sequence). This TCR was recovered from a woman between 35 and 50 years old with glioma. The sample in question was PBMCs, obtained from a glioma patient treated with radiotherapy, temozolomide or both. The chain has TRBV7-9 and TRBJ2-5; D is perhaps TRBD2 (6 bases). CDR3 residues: CASSLGKVSGSQETQYF. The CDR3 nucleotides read TGTGCCAGCAGCTTAGGGAAGGTTAGCGGATCCCAAGAGACCCAGTACTTC.